This T cell receptor beta chain emerged from a study of CD8+ T cells in alopecia areata. Study findings and constraints: On tofacitinib, scalp and blood still held many of the expanded lesional clones.

Stated treatment: oral pan-JAK inhibitor, 5-10 mg twice daily. The CDR3 has 16 amino acids. Germline V lookup: CDR1 MDHEN, CDR2 SYDVKM. Trimming removed 3 bases at V and 5 bases at J, with 17 bases between. Isolated RNA was reverse transcribed into cDNA used as the sequencing template. Here immunoSEQ multiplex PCR was the method, and the copy in TCRdb shows in-frame clones only, minus some. This table has tens of thousands of clones, 29% appearing once. Regarding this clone: Its target is unknown.

The genes are TRBV28 and TRBJ2-4; a possible D gene is TRBD2 (5 bases). The clonotype comes from a human donor with alopecia areata. Source: CD8+ T cells sorted from blood, taken at week 4, from a patient treated with tofacitinib. The CDR3 coding sequence is TGTGCCAGCAGTTTCGAAACAGCGGTCAAACAAAACATTCAGTACTTC. This sequence encodes CASSFETAVKQNIQYF.